Below, 22 T cell receptor beta chains from the same sample are listed, as sequenced in a study of beta chain features in type 1 diabetes. For these receptors, no antigen is known. General study findings and limits: There was a moderate but significant shortening of TCRB CDR3s in all four CD4+ subsets of Type 1 diabetes patients.

The isolated RNA, all of it, was reverse transcribed, so expressed TCRB transcripts were what got sequenced. Only in-frame clones appear in the TCRdb table, and some are missing; sequencing was by immunoSEQ multiplex PCR. The sample yields approximately 41,000 clones, 66% seen once. Sequenced input: Tregs from blood. The receptors shown here come from a man under 40 with type 1 diabetes. Some clones in this sample may be carry-over from other donors' samples.

The V and J genes are TRBV10-3 and TRBJ1-1, with D perhaps TRBD1 (5 bases). V was cut by 4 bases and J by 4 bases, with 13 bases left in between. Germline assignment: CDR1 ENHRY and CDR2 SYGVKD. The CDR3 has 14 amino acids. The CDR3: CAISGGDGGTEAFF. The CDR3 DNA sequence: TGTGCCATCAGTGGGGGGGACGGAGGCACTGAAGCTTTCTTT.

The V and J genes are TRBV10-3 and TRBJ1-1, with a weak D call TRBD1 (6 bases). The CDR3 contains 13 residues. Germline CDR1 ENHRY, CDR2 SYGVKD. V was trimmed by 4 bases and J by 6 bases, leaving 12 bases between them. CDR3 sequence (DNA): TGTGCCATCAGTGTGGGGGCATCGGCTGAAGCTTTCTTT. Residues: CAISVGASAEAFF.

The chain has TRBV7-9 and TRBJ2-3, with D hard to call. Germline loops: CDR1 SEHNR, CDR2 FQNEAQ (reference sequence). This CDR3 region has 15 residues. The ends were cut back, 4 bases at V and 2 bases at J, with 13 bases in the middle. Here the CDR3 reads CASSSLAAFTDTQYF. The DNA of the CDR3 is TGTGCCAGCAGCTCCCTGGCGGCGTTCACAGATACGCAGTATTTT.

This sequence joins TRBV7-9 and TRBJ2-1; 9 positions agree with TRBD1. CDR3 length: 12 amino acids. Germline trimming cut 8 bases from V and 4 bases from J; bases unmatched to any gene: 0. Germline V gene data show CDR1 as SEHNR and CDR2 as FQNEAQ (reference sequence). The CDR3 sequence is CASGTGYNEQFF. The CDR3 DNA follows: TGTGCCAGCGGGACAGGGTACAATGAGCAGTTCTTC.

This chain connects TRBV10-1 to TRBJ2-7; tentative D call: TRBD1 (6 bases). Trimming shortened V by 7 bases and J by 1 base, and 17 bases separated the two germline ends. CDR1 is WNHNN and CDR2 is SYGVQD in the germline V gene (reference sequence). The CDR3 is 15 amino acids. The CDR3 coding sequence is TGCGCCAGCACGTGGGGGCCCCAACGGTCCTACGAGCAGTACTTC. This translates into CASTWGPQRSYEQYF.

This sequence joins TRBV7-3 and TRBJ2-2; D gene unclear. This CDR3 has 13 residues. Germline V lookup: CDR1 SGHTA, CDR2 FQGTGA. Trimming removed 5 bases from V and 6 bases from J, with 10 bases in between. The CDR3 sequence: CASSLLSAGELFF. The CDR3 DNA sequence: TGTGCCAGCAGCCTATTGTCCGCCGGGGAGCTGTTTTTT.

This clone has a handful of counts. The chain links TRBV7-9 to TRBJ1-4; possible D gene TRBD1, 5 bases. V gave up 5 bases and J gave up 8 bases, with 15 bases separating them. The germline V gene encodes CDR1 SEHNR and CDR2 FQNEAQ (reference sequence). The CDR3 is 14 residues long. CDR3 nucleotide sequence: TGTGCCAGCAGCCTCGAGGCGGGGGTAGAAAAACTGTTTTTT. This translates into CASSLEAGVEKLFF.

The chain links TRBV6-5 to TRBJ2-5; 7 bases align to TRBD1. Gene TRBJ2-7 matches the end of the DNA better, so the J call may be wrong. Looked up from germline, CDR1 is MNHEY and CDR2 is SVGAGI. The CDR3 contains 14 residues. CDR3 in DNA: TGTGCCAGCAGGCCAATAGACAGGGATGGCGAGCAGTACTTC. Encoded protein: CASRPIDRDGEQYF.

This clone was detected only a few times. The J gene is TRBJ2-3, the V gene TRBV7-2; 13 bases fit TRBD2. Germline V gene lookup returns CDR1 SGHTA and CDR2 FQGNSA. The CDR3 consists of 15 residues. Trimming cost V 5 bases and J 9 bases; bases outside gene matches: 8. CDR3 residues: CASSPRLAGGGTQYF. The CDR3 nucleotides are TGTGCCAGCAGCCCCCGACTAGCGGGGGGCGGGACGCAGTATTTT.

This chain joins TRBV19 and TRBJ2-7, with TRBD1 matching 9 bases. The CDR3 totals 17 residues. Germline CDR1 reads LNHDA; CDR2 reads SQIVND (reference sequence). V lost 4 bases to trimming and J lost 9 bases; unmatched junction nucleotides: 19. The chain's CDR3 is CASSSGPATGGIRGQYF. CDR3 DNA: TGTGCCAGTAGTAGCGGCCCGGCGACAGGGGGAATTCGGGGGCAGTACTTC.

Only one count was recorded for this clone. The chain joins TRBV27 to TRBJ1-2, with TRBD1 matching over 7 bases. The CDR3 totals 13 residues. The V segment lost 5 bases and the J segment 6 bases; nucleotides outside the gene matches: 6. CDR1 is MNHEY, CDR2 SMNVEV, per germline (reference sequence). CDR3: CASSANRGDGYTF. The CDR3 region has the DNA TGTGCCAGCAGTGCAAACAGGGGAGATGGCTACACCTTC.

This clone was observed a few times. V usage is TRBV29-1 and J usage is TRBJ1-5; D may be TRBD1 (6 bases). Germline V gene lookup returns CDR1 SQVTM and CDR2 ANQGSEA. This CDR3 contains 13 residues. V was clipped by 2 bases and J by 7 bases, with 12 bases between them. CDR3 DNA: TGCAGCGTTGAAACAGGGCCGAGCCAGCCCCAGCATTTT. It encodes CSVETGPSQPQHF.

The chain links TRBV18 to TRBJ2-2, with 8 bases identical to TRBD1. Unmatched junction bases numbered 4, after V lost 8 bases and J lost 2 bases. The germline V gene encodes CDR1 KGHSH and CDR2 LQKENI. This CDR3 region has 14 residues. The CDR3 here is CASGQGANTGELFF. The CDR3 nucleotides are TGTGCCAGCGGTCAGGGGGCCAACACCGGGGAGCTGTTTTTT.

The rearrangement links TRBV28 to TRBJ1-6; 9 bases agree with TRBD1. The V gene end was trimmed by 6 bases and the J gene end by 0 bases; junction bases not matched to a gene: 9. The CDR3 has 18 amino acids. CDR1 and CDR2 from the germline V gene are MDHEN and SYDVKM. The CDR3 loop reads CASRGQGGWSSYNSPLHF. The CDR3 DNA follows: TGTGCCAGCAGGGGACAGGGAGGGTGGAGCTCCTATAATTCACCCCTCCACTTT.

The chain has TRBV6-5 and TRBJ2-7; the match to TRBD2 covers 14 bases. With V trimmed by 4 bases and J by 4 bases, 3 bases remained unmatched. Looked up from germline, CDR1 is MNHEY and CDR2 is SVGAGI. This CDR3 region has 15 residues. The DNA for the CDR3 is TGTGCCAGCAGTTTGACTAGCGGGGGGGTTTACGAGCAGTACTTC. Amino acid sequence: CASSLTSGGVYEQYF.

The CDR3 DNA reads TGTGCCAGCAGCTTAGCACCCCAGGGCTACGGCTACACCTTC. It encodes CASSLAPQGYGYTF. This chain links TRBV7-2 with TRBJ1-2; TRBD1 might be the D (5 bases). There are 14 residues in the CDR3. Germline values: CDR1 SGHTA, CDR2 FQGNSA. Trimming stripped 0 bases from V and 8 bases from J, with 13 bases between.

The chain combines TRBV4-1 with TRBJ1-2; D might be TRBD1 (5 bases). V was shortened by 1 base and J by 7 bases, with 25 bases between the two germline ends. This CDR3 region has 18 residues. Germline V gene sequence: CDR1 MGHRA, CDR2 YSYEKL. The DNA for the CDR3 is TGCGCCAGCAGCCAAGGAATACGGGGGGTCTATTCCATGGGTGGCTACACCTTC. It codes for CASSQGIRGVYSMGGYTF.

This clone appeared a single time. CDR3: CASSRTPTGSTGELFF. Written as DNA, the CDR3 is TGCGCCAGCAGCCGGACCCCGACAGGGAGCACCGGGGAGCTGTTTTTT. The chain recombines TRBV5-1 with TRBJ2-2, with 7 bases identical to TRBD1. The J segment lost 4 bases and the V segment lost 4 bases, leaving 10 bases of the junction unmatched. CDR1 and CDR2 from the germline V gene are SGHRS and YFSETQ. This CDR3 comprises 16 residues.

V is TRBV10-3 and J is TRBJ2-7, with 7 bases aligning to TRBD1. Per the germline V gene, CDR1 is ENHRY and CDR2 is SYGVKD. The CDR3 length is 14 residues. The J segment lost 1 base and the V segment lost 5 bases, leaving 5 bases of the junction unmatched. CDR3 DNA sequence: TGTGCCATCAGTTCGGGGACAGAATCCTACGAGCAGTACTTC. This gives the protein CAISSGTESYEQYF.

The chain recombines TRBV10-3 with TRBJ2-7, with a possible D match to TRBD1 (6 bases). Trimming pared 6 bases from V and 6 bases from J, leaving 12 bases between. CDR1 is ENHRY, CDR2 SYGVKD, per germline. There are 12 residues in the CDR3. The CDR3 protein is CAIRQGRLEQYF. The CDR3 coding sequence is TGTGCCATCAGACAGGGCCGACTCGAGCAGTACTTC.

V is TRBV30 and J is TRBJ2-7, with TRBD1 matching 10 bases. The CDR3 runs 15 residues. V was clipped by 0 bases and J by 4 bases; unmatched bases: 6. Germline V gene lookup returns CDR1 GTSNPN and CDR2 SVGIG (reference sequence). Here the CDR3 reads CAWSVGTGVIYEQYF. CDR3 nucleotide sequence: TGTGCCTGGAGTGTGGGGACAGGGGTTATATACGAGCAGTACTTC.

The chain is built from TRBV11-2 and TRBJ2-6; TRBD2 is a possible D gene (6 bases). CDR1 SGHAT and CDR2 FQNNGV come from the germline V gene. V lost 2 bases and J lost 3, with 17 bases in between. The length of the CDR3 is 18 residues. This CDR3 is CASSLRPGALVGANVLTF. The CDR3 DNA reads as TGTGCCAGCAGCTTAAGGCCGGGAGCCCTCGTTGGGGCCAACGTCCTGACTTTC.